Listed below are T cell receptor beta chains from one sample, sequenced in a study of shared clonotypes between healthy human individuals. Profiling relied on immunoSEQ multiplex PCR, and the TCRdb table lists in-frame clones only, not all of them. The repertoire has some 1 million clones, 65% to 75% of them found once; the top ten carry roughly 1.5%. Sequenced: memory CD4+ T cells sorted from blood. The receptors were gathered from a man aged 18 to 29 in good health. The CDR3 runs from the conserved cysteine through the conserved F or W. A D gene is named only where the DNA matches it firmly. The size entry is marked missing in some rows and otherwise reads once, few, many or a size class.

d_call: -
clone_size: few
v_call: TRBV19
j_call: TRBJ1-6
cdr3_nt: TGTGCCAGTAGTCCGTGGGGGGATTCACCCCTCCACTTT
cdr3_aa: CASSPWGDSPLHF

d_call: -
clone_size: -
v_call: TRBV5-1
j_call: TRBJ2-3
cdr3_nt: TGCGCCAGCAGAGTGGGGGTTCCAAGCACAGATACGCAGTATTTT
cdr3_aa: CASRVGVPSTDTQYF

d_call: -
clone_size: -
v_call: TRBV4-3
j_call: TRBJ2-3
cdr3_nt: TGCGCCAGCAGCCAAGATGGCAGGGGGGGAATGGCAGATACGCAGTATTTT
cdr3_aa: CASSQDGRGGMADTQYF

d_call: TRBD1
clone_size: -
v_call: TRBV5-4
j_call: TRBJ1-2
cdr3_nt: TGTGCCAGCAGCTTGGCACAGGGGATCAGAGTCTACACCTTC
cdr3_aa: CASSLAQGIRVYTF

d_call: -
clone_size: -
v_call: TRBV18
j_call: TRBJ1-4
cdr3_nt: TGTGCCAGCTCACCACCGCGTGGGGCTAATGAAAAACTGTTTTTT
cdr3_aa: CASSPPRGANEKLFF

d_call: TRBD1
clone_size: once
v_call: TRBV6-6
j_call: TRBJ1-1
cdr3_nt: TGTGCCAGCAGTGCCTATGTGACAGGGAGCACTGAAGCTTTCTTT
cdr3_aa: CASSAYVTGSTEAFF

d_call: TRBD1
clone_size: -
v_call: TRBV5-1
j_call: TRBJ1-1
cdr3_nt: TGCGCCAGCAGCTTGGTGTTTGTTACAGGGGGCACTGAAGCTCTCTTT
cdr3_aa: CASSLVFVTGGTEALF

d_call: TRBD1
clone_size: -
v_call: TRBV6-1
j_call: TRBJ2-4
cdr3_nt: TGTGCCAGCAGCGAATCGTCAGGGGGCCAGGGCATTCAGTACTTC
cdr3_aa: CASSESSGGQGIQYF

d_call: TRBD2
clone_size: -
v_call: TRBV5-1
j_call: TRBJ2-5
cdr3_nt: TGCGCCAGCAGCCGCACCGGGGCTAGCGGGGGGATAGAGACCCAGTACTTC
cdr3_aa: CASSRTGASGGIETQYF

d_call: TRBD2
clone_size: once
v_call: TRBV9
j_call: TRBJ2-1
cdr3_nt: TGTGCCAGCAGCGTAACAGCGGGAGAAGGGAGCAATGAGCAGTTCTTC
cdr3_aa: CASSVTAGEGSNEQFF

d_call: -
clone_size: -
v_call: TRBV29-1
j_call: TRBJ2-1
cdr3_nt: TGCAGCGTTGACATTTCCTACAATGAGCAGTTCTTC
cdr3_aa: CSVDISYNEQFF

d_call: TRBD2
clone_size: -
v_call: TRBV5-4
j_call: TRBJ2-1
cdr3_nt: TGTGCCAGCAGCGGGGGACTAGCATTCGGCAATGAGCAGTTCTTC
cdr3_aa: CASSGGLAFGNEQFF

d_call: -
clone_size: once
v_call: TRBV2
j_call: TRBJ2-3
cdr3_nt: TGTGCCAGCAGCCCGGGACTCCCCGCGGTAGATACGCAGTATTTT
cdr3_aa: CASSPGLPAVDTQYF

d_call: TRBD2
clone_size: -
v_call: TRBV5-4
j_call: TRBJ2-6
cdr3_nt: TGTGCCAGCAGCTCGAGCGGGGGTTTTGGGGCCAACGTCCTGACTTTC
cdr3_aa: CASSSSGGFGANVLTF

d_call: -
clone_size: once
v_call: TRBV7-8
j_call: TRBJ1-6
cdr3_nt: TGTGCCAGCAGCTTAGAAGTCGGCAATTCACCCCTCCACTTT
cdr3_aa: CASSLEVGNSPLHF

d_call: TRBD1
clone_size: -
v_call: TRBV5-4
j_call: TRBJ2-7
cdr3_nt: TGTGCCAGCAGGAAGGAGCAGGGGGCTTCCTACGAGCAGTACTTC
cdr3_aa: CASRKEQGASYEQYF

d_call: -
clone_size: -
v_call: TRBV10-3
j_call: TRBJ2-3
cdr3_nt: TGTGCCATCAGTGATACCTCGGGGGTGGGCACAGATACGCAGTATTTT
cdr3_aa: CAISDTSGVGTDTQYF

d_call: -
clone_size: once
v_call: TRBV7-3
j_call: TRBJ1-1
cdr3_nt: TGTGCCAGCAGCCCCACAACGAACACTGAAGCTTTCTTT
cdr3_aa: CASSPTTNTEAFF

d_call: -
clone_size: once
v_call: TRBV10-2
j_call: TRBJ2-7
cdr3_nt: TGCGCCAGCAGTGATGTCAACAGGCGTACCTACGAGCAGTACTTC
cdr3_aa: CASSDVNRRTYEQYF

d_call: -
clone_size: -
v_call: TRBV5-6
j_call: TRBJ1-4
cdr3_nt: TGTGCCAGCGGCCTGGGTAAAACTAATGAAAAACTGTTTTTT
cdr3_aa: CASGLGKTNEKLFF

d_call: -
clone_size: once
v_call: TRBV6-6
j_call: TRBJ1-2
cdr3_nt: TGTGCCAGCAGCCAACAGATTAACTATGGCTACACCTTC
cdr3_aa: CASSQQINYGYTF

d_call: -
clone_size: -
v_call: TRBV7-2
j_call: TRBJ2-7
cdr3_nt: TGTGCCAGCAGCTCCTATTCAGGCGAGCAGTACTTC
cdr3_aa: CASSSYSGEQYF

d_call: -
clone_size: -
v_call: TRBV30
j_call: TRBJ1-5
cdr3_nt: TGTGCCTGGAGTGACAGTCCCTATCAGCCCCAGCATTTT
cdr3_aa: CAWSDSPYQPQHF

d_call: -
clone_size: once
v_call: TRBV6-6
j_call: TRBJ2-7
cdr3_nt: TGTGCCAGCAGTTACGTCGGGAGCTCCTACGAGCAGTACTTC
cdr3_aa: CASSYVGSSYEQYF

d_call: -
clone_size: few
v_call: TRBV2
j_call: TRBJ1-4
cdr3_nt: TGTGCCAGCAGTATCGCGGGAAAACTGTTTTTT
cdr3_aa: CASSIAGKLFF

d_call: -
clone_size: -
v_call: TRBV5-4
j_call: TRBJ1-4
cdr3_nt: TGTGCCAGTTTCAATGAAAAACTGTTTTTT
cdr3_aa: CASFNEKLFF

d_call: TRBD1
clone_size: -
v_call: TRBV19
j_call: TRBJ2-6
cdr3_nt: TGTGCCAGTAGCGACAGGGGTGGGGCCAACGTCCTGACTTTC
cdr3_aa: CASSDRGGANVLTF

d_call: -
clone_size: -
v_call: TRBV28
j_call: TRBJ1-1
cdr3_nt: TGTGCCAGCAGTGAAAACCTTCGGAACACTGAAGCTTTCTTT
cdr3_aa: CASSENLRNTEAFF

d_call: -
clone_size: -
v_call: TRBV2
j_call: TRBJ1-1
cdr3_nt: TGTGCCAGCAGTGTCGGAGAGAACACTGAAGCTTTCTTT
cdr3_aa: CASSVGENTEAFF

d_call: TRBD1
clone_size: -
v_call: TRBV10-3
j_call: TRBJ1-2
cdr3_nt: TGTGCCATCACGGAGGGGGCGGGTGGCTACACCTTC
cdr3_aa: CAITEGAGGYTF

d_call: TRBD2
clone_size: -
v_call: TRBV19
j_call: TRBJ2-2
cdr3_nt: TGTGCCAGTAGAGGGACTACCCGTTTCGGGGAGCTGTTTTTT
cdr3_aa: CASRGTTRFGELFF

d_call: -
clone_size: few
v_call: TRBV19
j_call: TRBJ2-2
cdr3_nt: TGTGCCAGTAGTATCGGCGGGGAGCTGTTTTTT
cdr3_aa: CASSIGGELFF

d_call: TRBD1
clone_size: -
v_call: TRBV5-8
j_call: TRBJ2-4
cdr3_nt: TGTGCCAGCAGCTCCGGACAGGGGGCGACCAAAAACATTCAGTACTTC
cdr3_aa: CASSSGQGATKNIQYF

d_call: -
clone_size: -
v_call: TRBV4-1
j_call: TRBJ2-2
cdr3_nt: TGCGCCAGCAGACGGGGTACGAACACCGGGGAGCTGTTTTTT
cdr3_aa: CASRRGTNTGELFF

d_call: TRBD2
clone_size: -
v_call: TRBV5-1
j_call: TRBJ2-2
cdr3_nt: TGCGCCAGCAGCTTGGGACTAGCGGGCAACACCGGGGAGCTGTTTTTT
cdr3_aa: CASSLGLAGNTGELFF

d_call: TRBD1
clone_size: once
v_call: TRBV4-1
j_call: TRBJ1-6
cdr3_nt: TGCGCCAGCAGCCAATCAGGGGGGTATAATTCACCCCTCCACTTT
cdr3_aa: CASSQSGGYNSPLHF

d_call: -
clone_size: -
v_call: TRBV30
j_call: TRBJ2-5
cdr3_nt: TGTGCCTGGAGTAGAGGAGGGAATGGTGAGACCCAGTACTTC
cdr3_aa: CAWSRGGNGETQYF

d_call: TRBD1
clone_size: -
v_call: TRBV6-6
j_call: TRBJ1-2
cdr3_nt: TGTGCCAGCAGTTACTCGAGACAGGGTTATGGCTACACCTTC
cdr3_aa: CASSYSRQGYGYTF

d_call: -
clone_size: -
v_call: TRBV5-1
j_call: TRBJ1-1
cdr3_nt: TGCGCCAGCAGCTCCCTTGTAGTGAACACTGAAGCTTTCTTT
cdr3_aa: CASSSLVVNTEAFF

d_call: TRBD1
clone_size: few
v_call: TRBV2
j_call: TRBJ1-6
cdr3_nt: TGTGCCAGCAGTGAACACAGGGGAGGTGGCTCACCCCTCCACTTT
cdr3_aa: CASSEHRGGGSPLHF

d_call: -
clone_size: -
v_call: TRBV27
j_call: TRBJ2-1
cdr3_nt: TGTGCCAGCAGTTCGTACAGGGATTACAATGAGCAGTTCTTC
cdr3_aa: CASSSYRDYNEQFF

d_call: -
clone_size: -
v_call: TRBV7-7
j_call: TRBJ2-7
cdr3_nt: TGTGCTAGCATCGTTACGAGGACCTTTGGTTTATCCTACGAGCAGTACTTC
cdr3_aa: CASIVTRTFGLSYEQYF

d_call: -
clone_size: -
v_call: TRBV6-1
j_call: TRBJ1-1
cdr3_nt: TGTGCCAGCAGTGAAGTCAGGGTCACTGAAGCTTTCTTT
cdr3_aa: CASSEVRVTEAFF

d_call: -
clone_size: once
v_call: TRBV27
j_call: TRBJ2-7
cdr3_nt: TGTGCCAGCAGTTTAACCAGGGGGGGGACCTACGAGCAGTACTTC
cdr3_aa: CASSLTRGGTYEQYF

d_call: TRBD1
clone_size: -
v_call: TRBV7-9
j_call: TRBJ2-1
cdr3_nt: TGTGCCAGCAGCTTAGCAGGGACAGGTAGATATAATGAGCAGTTCTTC
cdr3_aa: CASSLAGTGRYNEQFF

d_call: -
clone_size: -
v_call: TRBV5-1
j_call: TRBJ1-3
cdr3_nt: TGCGCCAGCAGCTTGGGGGATAACTCTGGAAACACCATATATTTT
cdr3_aa: CASSLGDNSGNTIYF

d_call: -
clone_size: -
v_call: TRBV10-3
j_call: TRBJ2-5
cdr3_nt: TGTGCCATCAGTGAGCTGGGAGGCGAGACCCAGTACTTC
cdr3_aa: CAISELGGETQYF

d_call: -
clone_size: -
v_call: TRBV18
j_call: TRBJ1-2
cdr3_nt: TGTGCCAGCTCACCGGGGTCTCAGCAAGGTGGCTACACCTTC
cdr3_aa: CASSPGSQQGGYTF

d_call: -
clone_size: -
v_call: TRBV11-1
j_call: TRBJ2-2
cdr3_nt: TGTGCCAGCAGACTCTCAGCTCTCACCGGGGAGCTGTTTTTT
cdr3_aa: CASRLSALTGELFF

d_call: -
clone_size: -
v_call: TRBV6-5
j_call: TRBJ1-3
cdr3_nt: TGTGCCAGCAGTTACGGAGACCCGGGGAACACCATATATTTT
cdr3_aa: CASSYGDPGNTIYF

d_call: -
clone_size: -
v_call: TRBV20-1
j_call: TRBJ1-2
cdr3_nt: TGCAGTGGCGAGGGGGTGTATGGCTACACCTTC
cdr3_aa: CSGEGVYGYTF

d_call: -
clone_size: -
v_call: TRBV28
j_call: TRBJ1-4
cdr3_nt: TGTGCCAGCAGTTTATCCCCCGGGAGCAGGGGAAATGAAAAACTGTTTTTT
cdr3_aa: CASSLSPGSRGNEKLFF

d_call: -
clone_size: -
v_call: TRBV21-1
j_call: TRBJ1-5
cdr3_nt: TGTGCCAGCAGCCTAAAATTAAATCAGCCCCAGCATTTT
cdr3_aa: CASSLKLNQPQHF

d_call: -
clone_size: -
v_call: TRBV4-1
j_call: TRBJ2-1
cdr3_nt: TGCGCCAGCAGAAACCAGCGGTCCGACAATGAGCAGTTCTTC
cdr3_aa: CASRNQRSDNEQFF